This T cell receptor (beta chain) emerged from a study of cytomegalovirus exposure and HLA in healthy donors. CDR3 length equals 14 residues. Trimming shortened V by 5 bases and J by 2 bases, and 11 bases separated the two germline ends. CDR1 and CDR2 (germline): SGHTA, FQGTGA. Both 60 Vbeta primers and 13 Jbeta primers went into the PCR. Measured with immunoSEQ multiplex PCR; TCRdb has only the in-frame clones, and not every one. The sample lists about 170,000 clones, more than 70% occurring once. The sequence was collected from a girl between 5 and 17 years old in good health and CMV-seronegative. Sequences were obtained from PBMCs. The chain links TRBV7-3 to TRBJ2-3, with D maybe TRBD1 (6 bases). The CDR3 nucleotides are TGTGCCAGCAGCCCAGGGGCTTCCACAGATACGCAGTATTTT. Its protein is CASSPGASTDTQYF.